The 29 T cell receptor beta chains below come from one sample, sequenced in a study of CD8 T cells in ankylosing spondylitis. TCRdb reanalysed the 5' RACE reads using MiXCR and keeps one entry per CDR3 protein. The table lists approximately 540,000 distinct CDR3 sequences, approximately 11% of them singletons. Findings and caveats of the study: Seemingly characteristic of ankylosing spondylitis blood was a TCR beta motif consisting of under ten highly homologous variants.

These receptors have no identified antigens. The sample was blood, either unsorted or a sorted T cell fraction (not recorded which). Receptors were obtained from a male donor with ankylosing spondylitis.

This clonotype was counted a few times. The J gene is TRBJ2-1, the V gene TRBV24-1; D is unclear. The CDR3 loop spans 13 amino acids. The V gene's germline CDR1 is KGHDR and CDR2 SFDVKD. Trimming took off 2 bases at V and 3 bases at J, with 4 bases between the two ends. Here the CDR3 reads CATSDWGYNEQFF. As DNA, the CDR3 is TGTGCCACCAGTGATTGGGGCTACAATGAGCAGTTCTTC.

The DNA for the CDR3 is TGTGCCAGCAGCTTGTCTCCGGGGCAGGAAAAACTGTTTTTT. Translating it yields CASSLSPGQEKLFF. V and J are TRBV5-5 and TRBJ1-4; D is perhaps TRBD1 (5 bases). The V end lost 1 base, the J end lost 8 bases, and 12 bases lay between the germline ends. The germline V gene has CDR1 SGHKS and CDR2 YYEKEE (reference sequence). This CDR3 region has 14 residues.

The V and J genes are TRBV12-3 or TRBV12-4 and TRBJ2-1; 11 positions agree with TRBD2. V gave up 4 bases and J gave up 6 bases; unmatched junction bases: 20. There are 20 residues in the CDR3. The CDR3, as DNA: TGTGCCAGCAGTTCTACCCCGGAGCTAGCGGGAGGATCGGATTCCAATGAGCAGTTCTTC. Amino acid sequence: CASSSTPELAGGSDSNEQFF.

This clonotype was seen only a few times. The chain has TRBV5-6 and TRBJ1-2; D is unclear. Trimming left V 6 bases short and J 0 bases short, with 18 bases between. Germline V CDR1 and CDR2: SGHDT, YYEEEE. The CDR3 length is 16 residues. This CDR3 reads CASILFRGMANYGYTF. In DNA form, the CDR3 reads TGTGCCAGCATTTTATTCCGCGGGATGGCTAACTATGGCTACACCTTC. The entire variable domain, with the rest obtained from reference TRBV5-6 and TRBJ1-2, is as follows: DAGVTQSPTHLIKTRGQQVTLRCSPKSGHDTVSWYQQALGQGPQFIFQYYEEEERQRGNFPDRFSGHQFPNYSSELNVNALLLGDSALYLCASILFRGMANYGYTFGSGTRLTVV.

The chain combines TRBV29-1 with TRBJ2-3, with D possibly matching TRBD1 (6 bases). The CDR3 is made up of 13 amino acids. Germline V gene lookup returns CDR1 SQVTM and CDR2 ANQGSEA. V dropped 7 bases and J dropped 3 bases, with 14 bases sitting between them. The CDR3 sequence: CSAKGQLTDTQYF. The CDR3 nucleotides read TGCAGCGCTAAAGGACAGTTGACAGATACGCAGTATTTT.

The chain combines TRBV20-1 with TRBJ1-1, with D possibly TRBD1 on 6 matching bases. V dropped 1 base and J dropped 3 bases, with 9 bases sitting between them. Germline V lookup: CDR1 DFQATT, CDR2 SNEGSKA (reference sequence). This CDR3 has 13 amino acids. The CDR3 is CSARGDIDTEAFF. The CDR3 DNA sequence: TGCAGTGCTAGAGGGGACATTGACACTGAAGCTTTCTTT.

Ten or more counts support this clonotype. This sequence joins TRBV12-3 or TRBV12-4 and TRBJ1-2; no clear D gene. The CDR3 spans 14 residues. The germline V and J ends were trimmed by 1 base and 6 bases, with 12 bases remaining between them. The CDR3 nucleotides are TGTGCCAGCAGTTTAGTTAGGGCAGGACATGGCTACACCTTC. This encodes CASSLVRAGHGYTF.

DNA of the CDR3: TGTGCCACCAGCAGATCCAGACTAGCCAAAAACATTCAGTACTTC. Protein product: CATSRSRLAKNIQYF. V is TRBV15 and J is TRBJ2-4, with no clear D. V was trimmed by 2 bases and J by 0 bases, leaving 8 bases between them. Germline CDR1 LNHNV, CDR2 YYDKDF (reference sequence). This CDR3 is 15 amino acids long.

This clonotype has just a few counts. The chain couples TRBV5-1 to TRBJ2-3; 9 bases are a match to TRBD2. CDR1 and CDR2 from the germline V gene are SGHRS and YFSETQ. V trimming: 7 bases; J trimming: 0 bases; junction bases outside the gene matches: 3. CDR3 length: 14 amino acids. The CDR3 DNA is TGCGCCAGCCAGCGGGAGGTTAGCACAGATACGCAGTATTTT. Its protein product is CASQREVSTDTQYF.

This clonotype was counted at least ten times. The gene calls are TRBV19 and TRBJ2-2; maybe TRBD1 (5 bases). This CDR3 contains 15 residues. Germline CDR1 is LNHDA and CDR2 is SQIVND (reference sequence). V lost 2 bases, J lost 0 bases, and 7 bases lay in between. The CDR3 loop reads CASSIRTPNTGELFF. CDR3 nucleotide sequence: TGTGCCAGTAGTATACGGACACCGAACACCGGGGAGCTGTTTTTT. Filled out from reference TRBV19 and TRBJ2-2, the complete variable domain reads DGGITQSPKYLFRKEGQNVTLSCEQNLNHDAMYWYRQDPGQGLRLIYYSQIVNDFQKGDIAEGYSVSREKKESFPLTVTSAQKNPTAFYLCASSIRTPNTGELFFGEGSRLTVL.

The V and J genes are TRBV20-1 and TRBJ2-5, with TRBD2 identical over 7 bases. The J segment lost 1 base and the V segment lost 5 bases, leaving 4 bases of the junction unmatched. The length of the CDR3 is 13 residues. Germline V gene lookup returns CDR1 DFQATT and CDR2 SNEGSKA (reference sequence). CDR3: CSAHKRGQETQYF. The CDR3 DNA reads as TGCAGTGCTCACAAGCGGGGCCAAGAGACCCAGTACTTC.

The chain recombines TRBV6-2 or TRBV6-3 with TRBJ2-5, with D hard to call. This CDR3 is built from 18 residues. The germline CDR1 and CDR2 sequences are MNHEY and SVGEGT. The V gene lost 6 bases and the J gene lost 1 base, with 24 bases spanning the gap. CDR3 loop: CASSHMRARLETQETQYF. As DNA, the CDR3 is TGTGCCAGCAGCCACATGAGAGCGCGCCTAGAAACCCAAGAGACCCAGTACTTC.

This clonotype has a handful of counts. CDR3 loop: CASSLASGGTSGILHEQYF. As DNA, the CDR3 is TGTGCCAGCAGCTTAGCCTCAGGGGGGACTAGCGGGATTCTTCACGAGCAGTACTTC. The chain carries TRBV11-1 and TRBJ2-7; the match to TRBD2 covers 13 bases. Germline trimming cut 0 bases from V and 5 bases from J; bases unmatched to any gene: 13. The CDR3 runs to 19 residues. The germline V gene has CDR1 SGHAT and CDR2 FQDESV (reference sequence). The whole variable domain, filled in from reference TRBV11-1 and TRBJ2-7, reads EAEVAQSPRYKITEKSQAVAFWCDPISGHATLYWYRQILGQGPELLVQFQDESVVDDSQLPKDRFSAERLKGVDSTLKIQPAELGDSAMYLCASSLASGGTSGILHEQYFGPGTRLTVT.

The table lists this clonotype with many counts. The chain joins TRBV3-1 to TRBJ1-6; 7 bases agree with TRBD1. The J segment lost 3 bases and the V segment lost 5 bases, leaving 4 bases of the junction unmatched. Per germline, CDR1 LGHDT and CDR2 YNNKEL (reference sequence). This CDR3 has 15 residues. The DNA for the CDR3 is TGTGCCAGCAGCGTTCGGACAGGCTATAATTCACCCCTCCACTTT. Encoded protein: CASSVRTGYNSPLHF.

This sequence joins TRBV5-1 and TRBJ2-5, with D perhaps TRBD2 (6 bases). Between the trimmed V and J ends, which lost 2 bases and 7 bases, there was a span of 12 bases. This CDR3 spans 13 amino acids. Germline CDR1 and CDR2: SGHRS and YFSETQ. CDR3 region: CASSFQQEGTQYF. The CDR3 DNA reads as TGCGCCAGCAGCTTCCAGCAGGAGGGGACCCAGTACTTC.

This clonotype turned up a few times. The chain couples TRBV11-2 to TRBJ2-5; 7 positions agree with TRBD1. This CDR3 spans 14 amino acids. V was clipped by 3 bases and J by 4 bases; unmatched bases: 5. CDR1 is SGHAT, CDR2 FQNNGV, per germline. The CDR3 region is CASSFTGVGETQYF. DNA of the CDR3: TGTGCCAGCAGCTTCACAGGGGTAGGAGAGACCCAGTACTTC.

The genes are TRBV6-1 and TRBJ1-5; a possible D gene is TRBD1 (6 bases). Germline V gives CDR1 MNHNS, CDR2 SASEGT. This CDR3 is 16 amino acids long. Trimming cost V 3 bases and J 3 bases, with 15 bases left between them. The CDR3 spells CASSDDRRGDNQPQHF. The CDR3 bases are TGTGCCAGCAGTGACGACAGGCGGGGGGACAATCAGCCCCAGCATTTT.

V gene TRBV5-6 combines with J gene TRBJ1-6; TRBD1 agrees at 8 bases. Per germline, CDR1 SGHDT and CDR2 YYEEEE. V trimming: 4 bases; J trimming: 7 bases; junction bases outside the gene matches: 7. The CDR3 has 15 amino acids. The CDR3 bases are TGTGCCAGCAGCAACGGACAGGGAAGCAATTCACCCCTCCACTTT. Protein product: CASSNGQGSNSPLHF.

The V and J genes are TRBV20-1 and TRBJ2-5, with 9 bases matching TRBD1. Trimming removed 6 bases from V and 4 bases from J; junction bases left unmatched: 3. There are 12 residues in the CDR3. Germline-derived CDR1 and CDR2 are DFQATT and SNEGSKA (reference sequence). The CDR3 region is CSAKDRGETQYF. The CDR3 DNA sequence: TGCAGTGCAAAGGACAGGGGAGAGACCCAGTACTTC.

This clonotype was seen a few times. V usage is TRBV18 and J usage is TRBJ2-1; D is uncertain. CDR1 is KGHSH and CDR2 is LQKENI in the germline V gene. Trimming stripped 3 bases from V and 7 bases from J, with 16 bases between. This CDR3 is 15 amino acids long. DNA of the CDR3: TGTGCCAGCTCACCGTCCGGCGGAGCTGATAATGAGCAGTTCTTC. Protein sequence: CASSPSGGADNEQFF.

The chain recombines TRBV4-1 with TRBJ1-5; D is possibly TRBD1 (5 bases). Trimming took 3 bases from V and 5 from J, leaving 17 bases between them. Looked up from germline, CDR1 is MGHRA and CDR2 is YSYEKL. The CDR3 spans 16 residues. The DNA for the CDR3 is TGCGCCAGCAGCCACGTACGACAGTCGTTTGATCAGCCCCAGCATTTT. Encoded protein: CASSHVRQSFDQPQHF.

This clonotype was observed a handful of times. The rearrangement joins TRBV7-8 to TRBJ2-1, with TRBD1 matching over 7 bases. CDR1 and CDR2 from the germline V gene are SGHVS and FQNEAQ. The CDR3 covers 17 residues. With V trimmed by 10 bases and J by 0 bases, 15 bases remained unmatched. DNA of the CDR3: TGTGCCACCGTCTTTGGACAGGCCCATAGCTCCTACAATGAGCAGTTCTTC. Amino acid sequence: CATVFGQAHSSYNEQFF.

This clonotype has a handful of counts. V gene TRBV7-8 combines with J gene TRBJ2-7; D is possibly TRBD2 (5 bases). The CDR3 runs to 12 residues. V lost 5 bases, J lost 4 bases, and 9 bases lay in between. CDR1 and CDR2 (germline): SGHVS, FQNEAQ. In nucleotides, the CDR3 is TGTGCCAGCAGCCGCGAGGGATACGAGCAGTACGTC. Amino acids: CASSREGYEQYV.

The J gene is TRBJ2-2, the V gene TRBV24-1; 12 bases agree with TRBD2. Trimming at V came to 7 bases and at J to 3 bases, leaving 2 bases not matched to a gene. The CDR3 spans 15 residues. Germline V gene data show CDR1 as KGHDR and CDR2 as SFDVKD. The CDR3 loop is CATSRLAGDTGELFF. CDR3 coding DNA: TGTGCCACCAGCCGACTAGCGGGGGACACCGGGGAGCTGTTTTTT.

Ten or more counts support this clonotype. V and J are TRBV12-3 or TRBV12-4 and TRBJ2-2, with 8 positions matching TRBD1. The ends lost 3 bases at V and 6 bases at J; junction bases unmatched: 3. The CDR3 consists of 14 residues. The chain's CDR3 is CASSFQGAAGELFF. As DNA, the CDR3 is TGTGCCAGCAGTTTCCAGGGGGCCGCCGGGGAGCTGTTTTTT.

This clonotype occurred many times. The chain has TRBV7-2 and TRBJ1-1; D gene unclear. CDR1 and CDR2 from the germline V gene are SGHTA and FQGNSA. V was trimmed by 0 bases and J by 5 bases, leaving 7 bases between them. The CDR3 sequence is 13 residues long. The DNA of the CDR3 is TGTGCCAGCAGCTTAGCCAGCAGGACTGAAGCTTTCTTT. It translates to CASSLASRTEAFF.

The chain joins TRBV7-9 to TRBJ2-2; 9 positions match TRBD2. The CDR3 loop spans 16 amino acids. V shed 3 bases and J 3 bases; nucleotides not matched to a gene: 5. Germline CDR1 is SEHNR and CDR2 is FQNEAQ (reference sequence). This CDR3 is CASSFTLAGYTGELFF. DNA for the CDR3: TGTGCCAGCAGCTTCACCCTAGCGGGATACACCGGGGAGCTGTTTTTT.

This clonotype turned up a few times. The rearrangement joins TRBV12-3 or TRBV12-4 to TRBJ2-5; a possible D gene is TRBD1 (6 bases). The CDR3 totals 14 residues. Trimming removed 3 bases at V and 4 bases at J, with 12 bases between. CDR3 bases: TGTGCCAGCAGTTTTAGGGCAGGGGTAGAGACCCAGTACTTC. It is translated as CASSFRAGVETQYF.

This clonotype was observed a few times. This rearrangement joins TRBV20-1 to TRBJ2-1; D tentatively reads TRBD1 or TRBD2 (6 bases each). Germline CDR1 reads DFQATT; CDR2 reads SNEGSKA (reference sequence). The length of the CDR3 is 16 residues. Deletions cut 1 base from V and 2 bases from J, with 15 bases between. As DNA, the CDR3 is TGCAGTGCTAGAGCCGCCGGGGGCGATACCTACAATGAGCAGTTCTTC. Translating it yields CSARAAGGDTYNEQFF.